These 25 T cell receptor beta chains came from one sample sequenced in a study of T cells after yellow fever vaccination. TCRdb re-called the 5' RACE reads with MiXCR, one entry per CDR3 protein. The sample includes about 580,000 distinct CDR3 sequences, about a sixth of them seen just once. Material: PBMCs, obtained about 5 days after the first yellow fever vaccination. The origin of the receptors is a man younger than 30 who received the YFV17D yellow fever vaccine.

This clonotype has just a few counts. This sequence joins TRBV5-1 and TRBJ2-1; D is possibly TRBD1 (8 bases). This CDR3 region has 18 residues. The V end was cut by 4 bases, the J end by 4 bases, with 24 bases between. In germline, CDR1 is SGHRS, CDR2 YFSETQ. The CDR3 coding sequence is TGCGCCAGCAGCGGCAGACAGGGGAGGGGGCTAGTTTACAATGAGCAGTTCTTC. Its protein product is CASSGRQGRGLVYNEQFF.

The DNA of the CDR3 is TGTGCCAGCAGTTACTCGTCGCTAGCGGGGCACCAAGAGACCCAGTACTTC. As protein: CASSYSSLAGHQETQYF. The chain has TRBV6-2 or TRBV6-3 and TRBJ2-5, with TRBD2 matching 9 bases. This CDR3 has 17 amino acids. V lost 0 bases, J lost 0 bases, and 5 bases stayed unmatched. CDR1 MNHEY and CDR2 SVGEGT come from the germline V gene.

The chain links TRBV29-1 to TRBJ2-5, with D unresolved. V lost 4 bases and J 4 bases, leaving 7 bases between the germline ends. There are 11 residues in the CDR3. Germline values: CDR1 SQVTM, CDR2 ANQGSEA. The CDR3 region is CSVAGSETQYF. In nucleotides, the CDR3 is TGCAGCGTTGCCGGATCAGAGACCCAGTACTTC.

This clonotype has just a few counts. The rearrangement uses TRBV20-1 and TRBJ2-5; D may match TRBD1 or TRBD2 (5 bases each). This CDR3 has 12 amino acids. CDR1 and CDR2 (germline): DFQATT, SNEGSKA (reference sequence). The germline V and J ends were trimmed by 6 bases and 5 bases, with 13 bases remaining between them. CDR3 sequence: CSATGPRETQYF. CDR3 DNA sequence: TGCAGTGCCACGGGGCCGAGGGAGACCCAGTACTTC.

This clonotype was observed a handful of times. CDR3 bases: TGTGCCAGCAGTAATGGGGGACTAGGAGAGACCCAGTACTTC. Amino acids: CASSNGGLGETQYF. J is TRBJ2-5 and V is TRBV6-1; 8 bases agree with TRBD2. CDR1 and CDR2 (germline): MNHNS, SASEGT. The CDR3 runs to 14 residues. Trimming removed 5 bases from V and 4 bases from J; junction bases left unmatched: 6.

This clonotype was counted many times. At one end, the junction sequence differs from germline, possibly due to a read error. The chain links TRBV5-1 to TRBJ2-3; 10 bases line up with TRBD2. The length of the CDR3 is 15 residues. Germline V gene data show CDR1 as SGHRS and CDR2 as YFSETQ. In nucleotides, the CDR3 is TGTGCCAGCAGCTTATCTAGCGGGGGCGCAGATACGCAGTATTTT. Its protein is CASSLSSGGADTQYF.

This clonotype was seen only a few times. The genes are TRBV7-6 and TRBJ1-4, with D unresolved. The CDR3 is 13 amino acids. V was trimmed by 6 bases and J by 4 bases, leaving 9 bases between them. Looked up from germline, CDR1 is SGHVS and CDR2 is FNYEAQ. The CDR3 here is CASRRALNEKLFF. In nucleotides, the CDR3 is TGTGCCAGCAGGAGGGCCCTTAATGAAAAACTGTTTTTT. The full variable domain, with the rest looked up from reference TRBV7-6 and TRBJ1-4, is GAGVSQSPRYKVTKRGQDVALRCDPISGHVSLYWYRQALGQGPEFLTYFNYEAQQDKSGLPNDRFSAERPEGSISTLTIQRTEQRDSAMYRCASRRALNEKLFFGSGTQLSVL.

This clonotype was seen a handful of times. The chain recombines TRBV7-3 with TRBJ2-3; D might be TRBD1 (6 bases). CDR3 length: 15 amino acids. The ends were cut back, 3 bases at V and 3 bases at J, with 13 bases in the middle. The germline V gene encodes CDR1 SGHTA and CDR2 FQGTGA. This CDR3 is CASSLWGHVTDTQYF. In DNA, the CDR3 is TGTGCCAGCAGCTTGTGGGGGCATGTGACAGATACGCAGTATTTT.

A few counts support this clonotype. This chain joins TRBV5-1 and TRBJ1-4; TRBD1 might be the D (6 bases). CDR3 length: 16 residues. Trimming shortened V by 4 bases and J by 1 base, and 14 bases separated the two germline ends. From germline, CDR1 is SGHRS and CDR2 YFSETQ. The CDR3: CASSREGGRTNEKLFF. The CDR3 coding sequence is TGCGCCAGCAGCCGTGAGGGGGGAAGAACTAATGAAAAACTGTTTTTT.

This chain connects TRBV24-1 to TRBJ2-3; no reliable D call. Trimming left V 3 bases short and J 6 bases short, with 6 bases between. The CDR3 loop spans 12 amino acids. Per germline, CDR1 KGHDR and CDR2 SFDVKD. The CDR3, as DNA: TGTGCCACCAGTGATCTTGAGGATACGCAGTATTTT. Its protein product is CATSDLEDTQYF.

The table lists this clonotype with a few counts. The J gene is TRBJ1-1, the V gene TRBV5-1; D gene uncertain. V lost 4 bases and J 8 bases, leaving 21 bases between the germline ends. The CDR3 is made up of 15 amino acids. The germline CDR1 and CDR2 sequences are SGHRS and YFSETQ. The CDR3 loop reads CASSPTPGASREAFF. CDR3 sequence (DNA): TGCGCCAGCAGCCCAACCCCTGGTGCTTCGCGCGAAGCTTTCTTT.

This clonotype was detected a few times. The CDR3 region has the DNA TGCGCCAGCAGCTCCGCGACTGCGGCAGATACGCAGTATTTT. This sequence encodes CASSSATAADTQYF. This chain links TRBV5-1 with TRBJ2-3; no definite D call. V was pared by 3 bases and J by 4 bases, with 12 bases between. CDR1 and CDR2 (germline): SGHRS, YFSETQ. The CDR3 runs to 14 residues.

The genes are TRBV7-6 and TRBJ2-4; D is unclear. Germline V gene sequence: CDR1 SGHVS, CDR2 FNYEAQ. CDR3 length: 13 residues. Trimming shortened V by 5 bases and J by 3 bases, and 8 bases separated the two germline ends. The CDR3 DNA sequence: TGTGCCAGCAGCCTTTCAGTCAAAAACATTCAGTACTTC. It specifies CASSLSVKNIQYF.

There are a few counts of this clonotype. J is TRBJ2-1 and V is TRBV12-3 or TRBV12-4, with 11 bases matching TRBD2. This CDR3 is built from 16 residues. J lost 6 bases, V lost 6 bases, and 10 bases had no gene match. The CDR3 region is CASRINLAGGANEQFF. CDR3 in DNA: TGTGCCAGCAGGATCAACCTAGCGGGGGGCGCCAATGAGCAGTTCTTC.

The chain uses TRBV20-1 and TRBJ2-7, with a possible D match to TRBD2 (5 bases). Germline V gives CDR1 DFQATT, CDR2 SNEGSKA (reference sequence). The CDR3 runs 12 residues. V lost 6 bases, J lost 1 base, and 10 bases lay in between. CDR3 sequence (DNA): TGCAGTGCAACCGGGAAGTCCTACGAGCAGTACTTC. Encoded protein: CSATGKSYEQYF.

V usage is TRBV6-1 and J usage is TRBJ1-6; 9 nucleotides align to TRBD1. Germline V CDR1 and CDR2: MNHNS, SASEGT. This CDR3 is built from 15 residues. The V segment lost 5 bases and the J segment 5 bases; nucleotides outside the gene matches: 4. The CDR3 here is CASSKRDRDNSPLHF. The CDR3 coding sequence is TGTGCCAGCAGTAAAAGGGACAGGGATAATTCACCCCTCCACTTT.

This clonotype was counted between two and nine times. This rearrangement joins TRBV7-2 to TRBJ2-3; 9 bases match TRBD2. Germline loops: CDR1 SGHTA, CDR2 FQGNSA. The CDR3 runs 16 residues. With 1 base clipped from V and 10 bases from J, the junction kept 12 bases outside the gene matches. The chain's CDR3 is CASSLGSGGLYVSQYF. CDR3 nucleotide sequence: TGTGCCAGCAGCTTAGGTAGCGGGGGCCTTTACGTATCGCAGTATTTT.

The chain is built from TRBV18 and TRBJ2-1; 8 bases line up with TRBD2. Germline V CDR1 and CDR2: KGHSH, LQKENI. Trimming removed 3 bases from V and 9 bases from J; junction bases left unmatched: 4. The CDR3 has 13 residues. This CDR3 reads CASSPSLAGEQFF. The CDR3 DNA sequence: TGTGCCAGCTCACCCTCCCTAGCGGGTGAGCAGTTCTTC.

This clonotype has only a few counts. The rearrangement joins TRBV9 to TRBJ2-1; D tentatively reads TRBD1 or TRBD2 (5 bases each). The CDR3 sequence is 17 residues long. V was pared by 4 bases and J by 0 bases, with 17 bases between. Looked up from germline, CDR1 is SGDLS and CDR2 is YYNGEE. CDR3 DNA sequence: TGTGCCAGCAGCTTGTCCCCGGGACCGAGCTCCTACAATGAGCAGTTCTTC. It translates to CASSLSPGPSSYNEQFF.

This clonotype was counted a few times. Here the CDR3 reads CASSYRGVIAEAFF. In DNA, the CDR3 is TGTGCCAGCAGTTACCGCGGGGTCATCGCTGAAGCTTTCTTT. The chain employs TRBV6-5 and TRBJ1-1; D remains ambiguous. This CDR3 is built from 14 residues. Looked up from germline, CDR1 is MNHEY and CDR2 is SVGAGI. Trimming cost V 2 bases and J 6 bases, with 13 bases left between them.

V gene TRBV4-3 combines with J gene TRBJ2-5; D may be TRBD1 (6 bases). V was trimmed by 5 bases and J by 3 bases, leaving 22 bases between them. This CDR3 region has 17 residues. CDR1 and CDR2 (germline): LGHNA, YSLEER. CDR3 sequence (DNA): TGCGCCAGCAGCGTTCACAGGGTTAGCGACCTTAAAGAGACCCAGTACTTC. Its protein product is CASSVHRVSDLKETQYF.

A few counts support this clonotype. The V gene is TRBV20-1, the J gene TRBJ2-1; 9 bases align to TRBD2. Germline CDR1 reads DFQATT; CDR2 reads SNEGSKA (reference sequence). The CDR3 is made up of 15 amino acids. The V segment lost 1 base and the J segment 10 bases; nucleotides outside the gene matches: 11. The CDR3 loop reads CSARANRRGGREQFF. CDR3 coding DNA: TGCAGTGCTAGAGCGAATAGGCGGGGGGGCCGGGAGCAGTTCTTC.

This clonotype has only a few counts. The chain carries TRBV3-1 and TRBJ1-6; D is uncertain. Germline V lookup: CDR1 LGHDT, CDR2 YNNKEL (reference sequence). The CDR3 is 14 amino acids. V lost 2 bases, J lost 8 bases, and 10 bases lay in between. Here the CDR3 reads CASSQTPGDSPLHF. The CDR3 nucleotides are TGTGCCAGCAGCCAAACCCCCGGGGATTCACCCCTCCACTTT.

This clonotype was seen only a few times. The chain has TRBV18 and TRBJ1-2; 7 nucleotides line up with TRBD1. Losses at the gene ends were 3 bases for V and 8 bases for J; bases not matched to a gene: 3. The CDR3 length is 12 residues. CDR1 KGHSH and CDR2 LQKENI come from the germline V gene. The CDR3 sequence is CASSPDRSGYTF. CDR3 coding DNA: TGTGCCAGCTCACCGGACAGGAGCGGCTACACCTTC.

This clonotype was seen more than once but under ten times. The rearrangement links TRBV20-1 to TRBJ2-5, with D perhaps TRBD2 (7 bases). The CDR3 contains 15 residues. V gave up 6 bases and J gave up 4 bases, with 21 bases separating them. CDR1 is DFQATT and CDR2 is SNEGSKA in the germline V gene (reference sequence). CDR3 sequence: CSAREGGEPGETQYF. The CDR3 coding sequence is TGCAGTGCCCGAGAAGGGGGGGAGCCGGGAGAGACCCAGTACTTC.